One T cell receptor (beta chain) is described in this entry. It lacks a known antigen. It has no much larger one-base neighbor in the sample; base qualities were not kept. These data are taken from a study of blood T cell repertoires in COVID-19 (dated by TCRdb to 2018 to 2021). As for the study more broadly: Samples from collaborators originated in the United States, Italy and Spain and spanned both the acute and convalescent phases of COVID-19. A freely available public database, intended as a resource for researchers studying the immune response to SARS-CoV-2, is where the repertoires were released. Nearly every sample came with metadata listing a de-identified subject ID, COVID-19 status, age in years and sex. The samples were drawn from the first 160 participants of the ongoing ImmuneRACE study and from 1,200 or so subjects provided by 6 global collaborators. The material from the prospective study consisted of cDNA or gDNA derived from T cells, B-cell-depleted T cells, or PBMCs. HLA class I and class II types, where available, came from metadata supplied by the sample provider rather than from assay-based typing. Subjects who had been exposed to COVID-19, were actively infected with it, or had recovered from it provided the deeply sampled blood TCRbeta repertoires that made up the dataset. Summary of the overall study and its limitations: The quantity of clinical and demographic metadata differed by source and by participant and was supplied without curation.

TCRbeta CDR3 regions were amplified from genomic DNA by means of the immunoSEQ Assay, a bias-controlled multiplex PCR. As for the original processing: Nucleated cell counts per sample were estimated from amplification of reference gene primers within the assay. To quantify the absolute abundance of each unique TCRbeta CDR3 rearrangement, sequence reads were collapsed and filtered. For each sample, productive Simpson clonality was calculated by taking the square root of Simpson's diversity index across productive rearrangements. TCRdb's version of the immuneACCESS table is confined to in-frame rearrangements and falls short of the full clone set. An unresolved V gene accounts for under half of the shortfall where checked; the remainder is of unknown origin. V and J calls and clone size are those listed in that table; D and trimming were worked out from the DNA. Across this sample there are some 150,000 clones, with under 90% seen only once. Around 15% of the sample is taken by the ten largest.

V is shortened by 6 bases, J by 4 bases, and the region joining them spans 19 bases. In the germline V gene (reference sequence), CDR1 corresponds to MNHEY and CDR2 to SMNVEV. The CDR3 starts with the cysteine, ends with the phenylalanine, and has 16 residues. CDR3 DNA only is kept here, 48 bases in frame from base 1. In Seattle, one collaborating source enrolled patients while the infection was active and tracked those patients longitudinally over the course of disease. Whole blood was collected in K2EDTA tubes by collaborating institutions according to the institutions' own protocols. For TCRbeta analysis, collaborators shipped samples in one of three forms: frozen whole blood, isolated PBMCs, or DNA extracted from either of those sample types.

Sequencing input: peripheral blood. The TCR comes from a woman aged 70-85 years with COVID-19, enrolled during active disease. The sequence is built from TRBV27 and TRBJ2-1, with no confident D gene call. The nucleotide sequence is given as TGTGCCAGCAGCGCCCAGTGGCCTCCCATTTACAATGAGCAGTTCTTC. Protein translation: CASSAQWPPIYNEQFF.